Included here is one T cell receptor beta chain sequence, with context. Its cognate antigen has yet to be identified. Base qualities are not provided; no much larger clone lies one nucleotide away. Other DNA sequences in this sample translate to the same CDR3. TCRbeta CDR3 regions were amplified from genomic DNA by means of the immunoSEQ Assay, a bias-controlled multiplex PCR. For the original study's pipeline: Nucleated cell counts per sample were estimated from amplification of reference gene primers within the assay. To quantify the absolute abundance of each unique TCRbeta CDR3 rearrangement, sequence reads were collapsed and filtered. Productive Simpson clonality was computed per sample as the square root of Simpson's diversity index over productive rearrangements. Not all clones reach the TCRdb copy of this immuneACCESS table, which keeps in-frame sequences only. Checked studies attribute under half of the gap to unresolved V genes and leave the rest unexplained. The D gene and trimming were derived from the DNA, and the V and J assignments and clone size from that table. For this sample the table gives around 180,000 clones, of which around 85% were detected only once. The ten largest clonotypes hold less than 8% of the sample.

The data were taken from a study of blood T cell repertoires in COVID-19 (TCRdb year 2020). Regarding the research as a whole: Collaborator samples came from the United States, Italy and Spain and covered acute and convalescent phases of COVID-19. The material from the prospective study consisted of cDNA or gDNA derived from T cells, B-cell-depleted T cells, or PBMCs. Subjects who had been exposed to COVID-19, were actively infected with it, or had recovered from it provided the deeply sampled blood TCRbeta repertoires that made up the dataset. The repertoires were made available in a free public database intended to serve as a resource for research on the immune response to SARS-CoV-2. The samples were drawn from two sources: the first 160 participants of the ongoing ImmuneRACE study, and 1,000 to 1,500 subjects contributed by 6 global collaborators. A de-identified subject ID, COVID-19 status, age in years and sex were almost always included in the sample metadata. Where available, HLA class I and class II types were taken from metadata supplied by the sample provider and were not determined by assay-based typing. Beyond this particular receptor, the publication reports: How much clinical and demographic metadata was included differed by source and by participant, and the metadata was provided uncurated.

The germline V end is reduced by 2 bases and the J end by 8 bases; junction bases left unmatched: 2. Spanning cysteine to phenylalanine, the CDR3 consists of 12 amino acids. Just CDR3 DNA is preserved here, 36 bases in frame from base 1. The CDR1 and CDR2 encoded by the germline V gene are SGHRS and YFSETQ. One collaborating source in Seattle enrolled patients during active infection and followed them longitudinally through the course of disease. Collaborating institutions collected whole blood in K2EDTA tubes following their own protocols. For TCRbeta analysis, collaborators shipped samples as frozen whole blood, isolated PBMCs, or DNA extracted from either of those sample types.

The clonotype was recovered from a man older than 75 with COVID-19, enrolled during active disease. The chain joins TRBV5-1 to TRBJ1-2; 8 middle bases align to TRBD1. Material: peripheral blood. The CDR3 amino acid sequence is: CASSLQGDGYTF. The nucleotide sequence reads as follows: TGCGCCAGCAGCTTACAGGGGGACGGCTACACCTTC.